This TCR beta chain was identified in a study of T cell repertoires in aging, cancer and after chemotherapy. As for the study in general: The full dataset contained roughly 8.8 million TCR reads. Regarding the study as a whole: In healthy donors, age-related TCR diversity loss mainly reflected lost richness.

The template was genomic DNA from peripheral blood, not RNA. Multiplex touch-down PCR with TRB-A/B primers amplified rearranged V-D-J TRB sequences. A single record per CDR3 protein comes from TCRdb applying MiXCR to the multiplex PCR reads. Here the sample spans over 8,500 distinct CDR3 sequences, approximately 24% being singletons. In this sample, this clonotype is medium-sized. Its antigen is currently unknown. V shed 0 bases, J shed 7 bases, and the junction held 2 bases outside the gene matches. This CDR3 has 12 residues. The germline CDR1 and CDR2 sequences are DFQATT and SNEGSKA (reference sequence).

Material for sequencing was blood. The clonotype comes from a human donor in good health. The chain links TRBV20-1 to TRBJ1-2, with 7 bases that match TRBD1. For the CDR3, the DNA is TGCAGTGCTAGAGAAGGGGGCGGTGGCTACACCTTC. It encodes CSAREGGGGYTF.